This is a list of T cell receptor beta chains from one sample in a study of cytomegalovirus exposure and HLA in healthy donors. Sequenced by immunoSEQ multiplex PCR; TCRdb stores in-frame clones only, minus some. The sample lists over 200,000 clones; around 88% were seen once. The sequenced sample consisted of PBMCs. The receptors come from a woman younger than 30 in good health and CMV-seronegative. Both conserved end residues are part of each CDR3. A D gene is named only where the DNA matches it firmly. Where a row states a size, it is once, few, many or the class of an expanded clone; other rows omit it.

J gene,D gene,clone size,V gene,CDR3 DNA,CDR3 protein
TRBJ1-4,TRBD1,NA,TRBV2,TGTGCCAGCAGTGCCGGGACAGGGGTTGGGACGAATGAAAAACTGTTTTTT,CASSAGTGVGTNEKLFF
TRBJ2-3,NA,NA,TRBV27,TGTGCCAGCAGTAGTAGCTCGCGCACAGATACGCAGTATTTT,CASSSSSRTDTQYF
TRBJ2-7,TRBD1,NA,TRBV5-1,TGCGCCAGCAGCTCTCAGGCCGGGACAGGGGTTTGGTCCTACGAGCAGTACTTC,CASSSQAGTGVWSYEQYF
TRBJ2-3,TRBD2,NA,TRBV7-3,TGTGCCAGCAGCGCAGCGGGAGGGCTGGATACGCAGTATTTT,CASSAAGGLDTQYF
TRBJ2-7,NA,NA,TRBV19,TGTGCCAGTAGTGAAGGAGCCGGGACATATAACTACGAGCAGTACTTC,CASSEGAGTYNYEQYF
TRBJ2-3,NA,NA,TRBV7-2,TGTGCCAGCAGCCCCCGGGGGGATACGCAGTATTTT,CASSPRGDTQYF
TRBJ1-1,NA,NA,TRBV28,TGTGCCAGCAGTTTAATACAGGGCCGCAACACTGAAGCTTTCTTT,CASSLIQGRNTEAFF
TRBJ1-5,NA,NA,TRBV6-1,TGTGCCAGCATAACAGGCGAATATAGCAATCAGCCCCAGCATTTT,CASITGEYSNQPQHF
TRBJ2-7,TRBD2,NA,TRBV6-8,TGTGCCAGCAGTTACCCTTCGATAGCGGGAAGTTATTACGAGCAGTACTTC,CASSYPSIAGSYYEQYF
TRBJ2-5,TRBD1,few,TRBV6-1,TGTGCCAGCAGTGTGAGGGGGCTCCGAGAGACCCAGTACTTC,CASSVRGLRETQYF
TRBJ2-1,NA,NA,TRBV4-1,TGCGCCAGCAGCCAAGGATTCCCCCCATCCAAGAGCTCCTACAATGAGCAGTTCTTC,CASSQGFPPSKSSYNEQFF
TRBJ1-2,TRBD1,few,TRBV25-1,TGTGCCAGCAGTGAACGTGGACAGGAATCTTATGGCTACACCTTC,CASSERGQESYGYTF
TRBJ2-7,NA,NA,TRBV4-1,TGCGCCAGCAGCCAAACAGGGTACCTCAACGAGCAGTACTTC,CASSQTGYLNEQYF
TRBJ2-7,NA,NA,TRBV5-4,TGTGCCAGCAGCTTGGATCGGTACGAGCAGTACTTC,CASSLDRYEQYF
TRBJ2-6,NA,few,TRBV11-2,TGTGCCAGCAGCTTCGACGGGAGCTGGGGGGCCAACGTCCTGACTTTC,CASSFDGSWGANVLTF
TRBJ2-7,TRBD2,NA,TRBV7-9,TGTGCCAGCAGCGCTCGGACTAGGGGCATCCACGAGCAGTACTTC,CASSARTRGIHEQYF
TRBJ2-7,TRBD2,NA,TRBV10-3,TGTGCCATCAGTGAGCGACCCCCGACGGGACTAGCGGCATACGAGCAGTACTTC,CAISERPPTGLAAYEQYF
TRBJ2-5,NA,NA,TRBV5-1,TGCGCCAGCAGCCAACTCACTAGAGGAGAAGAGACCCAGTACTTC,CASSQLTRGEETQYF
TRBJ1-4,NA,NA,TRBV7-9,TGTGCCAGCTATCGTGCTACAGGGTTGGGGGATGAAAAACTGTTTTTT,CASYRATGLGDEKLFF
TRBJ1-4,NA,once,TRBV18,TGTGCCAGCTCACCAAAAGCCTCAGAAAAACTGTTTTTT,CASSPKASEKLFF
TRBJ2-7,NA,NA,TRBV7-6,TGTGCCAGCAGCCCGAGACTGGGCTACGAGCAGTACTTC,CASSPRLGYEQYF
TRBJ2-2,TRBD1,NA,TRBV10-3,TGTGCCATCCAAGGACAGGCCAACACCGGGGAGCTGTTTTTT,CAIQGQANTGELFF
TRBJ1-1,NA,once,TRBV6-5,TGTGCCAGCAGTTACAGGGGTAACACTGAAGCTTTCTTT,CASSYRGNTEAFF
TRBJ2-7,NA,NA,TRBV5-3,TGTGCCAGAAGCTTCTCTTTGGGGAGATCGTACGAGCAGTACTTC,CARSFSLGRSYEQYF
TRBJ1-5,NA,NA,TRBV28,TGTGCCAGCAGTTTATGGGTGGGGGCCGGCAATCAGCCCCAGCATTTT,CASSLWVGAGNQPQHF
TRBJ2-7,TRBD1,NA,TRBV2,TGTGCCAGCAGTGAGGACAGGGGGCAATTCTACGAGCAGTACTTC,CASSEDRGQFYEQYF
TRBJ2-3,NA,NA,TRBV11-2,TGTGCCAGCAGCTTTCCAGGGCAACCAGATACGCAGTATTTT,CASSFPGQPDTQYF
TRBJ1-1,NA,once,TRBV11-2,TGTGCCAGCAGCACCACTATGAACACTGAAGCTTTCTTT,CASSTTMNTEAFF
TRBJ1-1,NA,once,TRBV6-5,TGTGCCAGCAGTTACCCCCAACTGATTCGTACTGAAGCTTTCTTT,CASSYPQLIRTEAFF
TRBJ2-2,TRBD1,NA,TRBV19,TGTGCCAGTAGCCATAGACAGGGACGGGGCGAAGAGCGCGGGGAGCTGTTTTTT,CASSHRQGRGEERGELFF
TRBJ2-2,NA,once,TRBV11-1,TGTGCCAGCAGCTTCCGTCGAGGCACCGGGGAGCTGTTTTTT,CASSFRRGTGELFF
TRBJ1-5,NA,NA,TRBV19,TGTGCCAGTAGTATTCGGGGTGATCAGCCCCAGCATTTT,CASSIRGDQPQHF
TRBJ2-3,TRBD1,NA,TRBV25-1,TGTGCCAGCAGTGCCCGACAGGGTGTGGATACGCAGTATTTT,CASSARQGVDTQYF
TRBJ1-1,NA,NA,TRBV29-1,TGCAGCGCCAAGAGGGACATTCCCGAAGCTTTCTTT,CSAKRDIPEAFF
TRBJ2-1,NA,NA,TRBV28,TGTGCCAGCAGTTATCGACAGACCTCTGTTTACAATGAGCAGTTCTTC,CASSYRQTSVYNEQFF
TRBJ1-1,TRBD1,NA,TRBV5-4,TGTGCCAGCAGTTTGACAGGGGGGAACACTGAAGCTTTCTTT,CASSLTGGNTEAFF
TRBJ1-2,TRBD1,NA,TRBV27,TGTGCCAGCAGGCGGGACAGGGTAAACTATGGCTACACCTTC,CASRRDRVNYGYTF
TRBJ2-7,NA,NA,TRBV5-4,TGTGCCAGCAGCTTGGGAAGGATCAGGGGCGAGCAGTACTTC,CASSLGRIRGEQYF
TRBJ2-2,TRBD1,NA,TRBV5-1,TGCGCCAGCAGCTTTATGACAGGGTTGGACGGGGAGCTGTTTTTT,CASSFMTGLDGELFF
TRBJ2-5,NA,NA,TRBV7-8,TGTGCCAGCAGCTTACAGGCAGGGGCCCCCCAAGAGACCCAGTACTTC,CASSLQAGAPQETQYF
TRBJ2-5,TRBD2,NA,TRBV30,TGTGCCTGGAGTGTAGGGCTAGCGGCCGATGTTGTCCAAGAGACCCAGTACTTC,CAWSVGLAADVVQETQYF
TRBJ1-2,NA,NA,TRBV28,TGTGCCAGCAGACGGGTTAATTATGGCTACACCTTC,CASRRVNYGYTF
TRBJ2-1,TRBD1,NA,TRBV9,TGTGCCAGCAGCGTAGATGGGGGACAGGGCGCCCCCTACAATGAGCAGTTCTTC,CASSVDGGQGAPYNEQFF
TRBJ2-5,NA,NA,TRBV5-1,TGCGCCAGCAGCTTCCGGGAACGTGAGACCCAGTACTTC,CASSFRERETQYF
TRBJ1-2,NA,NA,TRBV20-1,TGCAGTGCTAACAGGGCCTATGGCTACACCTTC,CSANRAYGYTF
TRBJ2-3,TRBD2,once,TRBV5-4,TGTGCCAGCAGCTCGAGCGGGAGGAATACGCAGTATTTT,CASSSSGRNTQYF
TRBJ2-3,TRBD1,NA,TRBV5-1,TGCGCCAGCAGCCACCCCGCGTCGGGACAGGGCATACCTTGGGTGGGCACAGATACGCAGTATTTT,CASSHPASGQGIPWVGTDTQYF
TRBJ2-3,TRBD2,NA,TRBV11-2,TGTGCCAGCAGCTCCCCAGAGGACGCGGGAGACTTCACAGATACGCAGTATTTT,CASSSPEDAGDFTDTQYF
TRBJ1-1,NA,few,TRBV29-1,TGCAGCGTTGTATCTCGGGGTGACACTGAAGCTTTCTTT,CSVVSRGDTEAFF
TRBJ2-1,TRBD2,NA,TRBV13,TGTGCCAGCAGCCAACCGACTAGCGGGAGGCCCAATGAGCAGTTCTTC,CASSQPTSGRPNEQFF